Reported below is one T cell receptor beta chain. Authors' data handling: There were no quality scores in the junction-only immunoSEQ sequences, so filtering differed. Assay: immunoSEQ multiplex PCR; the TCRdb copy retains only in-frame clones and omits some. That table furnishes V, J and clone size, whereas the DNA furnished D and trimming. Of roughly 2.1 million clones listed, approximately 94% are singletons. Naive CD8 cells, CD45RO-negative and positively selected for CCR7, excluded terminally differentiated effector memory CD45RA+ cells. The entry originates in a study of shared clonotypes between healthy human individuals. The CDR3 runs 13 residues. Germline values: CDR1 SQVTM, CDR2 ANQGSEA. Trimming took off 5 bases at V and 3 bases at J, with 14 bases between the two ends.

The chain recombines TRBV29-1 with TRBJ2-7, with D tentatively TRBD1 or TRBD2 (8 bases each). Material: naive CD8+ T cells from PBMCs. The sequence derives from a man younger than 30 in good health. Some clones in this sample may be carry-over from other donors' samples. The CDR3 DNA follows: TGCAGCGTTATTAGCGGGACAGGCTACGAGCAGTACTTC. Protein: CSVISGTGYEQYF.